This T cell receptor beta chain was recorded in a study of cytomegalovirus exposure and HLA in healthy donors. The overall study: In terms of ancestry, the Caucasian-associated cluster contained roughly 80% of the roughly 400 genotyped donors.

The PCR was carried out with 60 Vbeta primers and 13 Jbeta primers. Assay: immunoSEQ multiplex PCR; the TCRdb copy retains only in-frame clones and omits some. The sample table includes some 60,000 clones. Germline V gene data show CDR1 as SGHKS and CDR2 as YYEKEE (reference sequence). V was trimmed by 4 bases and J by 1 base, leaving 14 bases between them. The CDR3 runs to 15 residues. Comment on this clone: Its antigen is still unknown.

Study results and limitations: There were approximately 150 TCR beta chains listed as cytomegalovirus-associated. Within a later analysis, the majority of CMV-associated TCR beta chains appeared HLA-restricted. A reported reduction in N-insertions relative to the approximately 690-donor mean was seen in an Asian-associated ancestry cluster in a later analysis.

The receptor was isolated from a young man in good health and CMV-seropositive. Material for sequencing was PBMCs. V is TRBV5-5 and J is TRBJ2-5; the D gene is possibly TRBD1 (6 bases). The CDR3 DNA is TGTGCCAGCAGCCGACGAACGGACAGCCAAGAGACCCAGTACTTC. Residues: CASSRRTDSQETQYF.